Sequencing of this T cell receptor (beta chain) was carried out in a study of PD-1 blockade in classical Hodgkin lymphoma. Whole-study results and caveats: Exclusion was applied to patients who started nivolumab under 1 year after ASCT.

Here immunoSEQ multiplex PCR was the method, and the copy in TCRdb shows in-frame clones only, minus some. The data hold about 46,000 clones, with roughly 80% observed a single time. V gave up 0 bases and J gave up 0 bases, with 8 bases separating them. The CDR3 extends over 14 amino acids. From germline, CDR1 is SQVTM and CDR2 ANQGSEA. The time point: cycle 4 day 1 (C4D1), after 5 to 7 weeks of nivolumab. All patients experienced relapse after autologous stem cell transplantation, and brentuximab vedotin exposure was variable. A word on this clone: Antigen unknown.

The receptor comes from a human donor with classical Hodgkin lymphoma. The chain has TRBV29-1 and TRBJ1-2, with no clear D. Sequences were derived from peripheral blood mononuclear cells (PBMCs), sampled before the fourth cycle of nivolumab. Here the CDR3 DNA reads TGCAGCGTTGAAGAGGGGTCCCCTAACTATGGCTACACCTTC. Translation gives CSVEEGSPNYGYTF.